The 19 T cell receptor beta chains presented below share a single source sample, sequenced in a study of blood T cell repertoires in COVID-19. Assay: immunoSEQ multiplex PCR; the TCRdb copy retains only in-frame clones and omits some. The table shows some 60,000 clones, with 75% to 95% occurring only once. The sample comprised peripheral blood. The origin of the receptors is a man aged 55-75 years with acute or convalescent COVID-19.

This rearrangement joins TRBV15 to TRBJ1-1; D gene unclear. With 1 base removed from V and 4 bases from J, the gap between germline ends came to 7 bases. CDR1 and CDR2 (germline): LNHNV, YYDKDF (reference sequence). The CDR3 consists of 13 residues. CDR3 sequence: CATSRGRGTEAFF. The CDR3, as DNA: TGTGCCACCAGCAGAGGGCGGGGCACTGAAGCTTTCTTT.

The rearrangement links TRBV12-5 to TRBJ2-3; D is ambiguous. From germline, CDR1 is LGHNT and CDR2 FRNRAP. The CDR3 loop spans 13 amino acids. The germline V and J ends were trimmed by 2 bases and 5 bases, with 8 bases remaining between them. CDR3 coding DNA: TGTGCTAGTGGTTTGTCGGAGCGAGATACGCAGTATTTT. Protein: CASGLSERDTQYF.

The V gene is TRBV9, the J gene TRBJ1-1; TRBD1 aligns across 7 bases. This CDR3 is built from 13 residues. In germline, CDR1 is SGDLS, CDR2 YYNGEE. Trimming cost V 6 bases and J 0 bases; bases outside gene matches: 2. The CDR3: CASMGQMNTEAFF. In DNA, the CDR3 is TGTGCCAGCATGGGACAGATGAACACTGAAGCTTTCTTT.

The chain couples TRBV11-1 to TRBJ2-5; D is possibly TRBD2 (6 bases). This CDR3 comprises 16 residues. The V gene lost 5 bases and the J gene lost 5 bases, with 21 bases spanning the gap. CDR1 is SGHAT and CDR2 is FQDESV in the germline V gene (reference sequence). The CDR3 protein is CASSQGSFLAIETQYF. Written as DNA, the CDR3 is TGTGCCAGCAGCCAGGGCTCTTTTCTAGCGATTGAGACCCAGTACTTC.

The V gene is TRBV7-2, the J gene TRBJ2-2, with 13 bases fitting TRBD2. The J segment lost 1 base and the V segment lost 3 bases, leaving 5 bases of the junction unmatched. The CDR3 extends over 18 amino acids. Germline-derived CDR1 and CDR2 are SGHTA and FQGNSA. CDR3 amino acids: CASSLKLAGGMNTGELFF. CDR3 DNA sequence: TGTGCCAGCAGCTTGAAACTAGCGGGAGGGATGAACACCGGGGAGCTGTTTTTT.

There are a few counts of this clone. The CDR3 DNA reads TGTGCCAGCAGTTATTTCCAGGGTGCCCAGCCCCAGCATTTT. It codes for CASSYFQGAQPQHF. The chain couples TRBV6-2 or TRBV6-3 to TRBJ1-5; D may be TRBD1 (5 bases). The germline CDR1 and CDR2 sequences are MNHEY and SVGEGT. Between the trimmed V and J ends, which lost 3 bases and 7 bases, there was a span of 13 bases. The CDR3 contains 14 residues.

This chain connects TRBV15 to TRBJ2-7, with TRBD2 identical over 8 bases. This CDR3 comprises 13 residues. Germline-derived CDR1 and CDR2 are LNHNV and YYDKDF (reference sequence). The J segment lost 2 bases and the V segment lost 5 bases, leaving 2 bases of the junction unmatched. The chain's CDR3 is CATSGGRTYEQYF. The CDR3 coding sequence is TGTGCCACCAGCGGCGGGAGGACCTACGAGCAGTACTTC.

This clone came up once. The rearrangement uses TRBV7-8 and TRBJ1-5, with a weak D call TRBD1 (5 bases). This CDR3 is built from 15 residues. Germline V lookup: CDR1 SGHVS, CDR2 FQNEAQ. Trimming left V 5 bases short and J 3 bases short, with 14 bases between. The CDR3 spells CASSPPGYNNQPQHF. CDR3 bases: TGTGCCAGCAGCCCACCAGGGTACAACAATCAGCCCCAGCATTTT.

This rearrangement joins TRBV6-1 to TRBJ2-7, with D perhaps TRBD1 (5 bases). The length of the CDR3 is 14 residues. From germline, CDR1 is MNHNS and CDR2 SASEGT. Trimming removed 6 bases at V and 0 bases at J, with 12 bases between. Written as DNA, the CDR3 is TGTGCCAGCAGGCCAGGGTCGGGCTCCTACGAGCAGTACTTC. It yields the protein CASRPGSGSYEQYF.

The chain combines TRBV10-3 with TRBJ2-7, with D possibly matching TRBD2 (5 bases). The CDR3 is made up of 17 amino acids. The germline gives CDR1 ENHRY, CDR2 SYGVKD. Between the trimmed V and J ends, which lost 3 bases and 7 bases, there was a span of 25 bases. CDR3 sequence: CAISDPAAVVTPGEQYF. The CDR3, as DNA: TGTGCCATCAGTGACCCCGCCGCGGTCGTGACCCCGGGAGAGCAGTACTTC.

The J gene is TRBJ1-4, the V gene TRBV5-5; D unresolved. Germline CDR1 SGHKS, CDR2 YYEKEE (reference sequence). The length of the CDR3 is 14 residues. Trimming shortened V by 0 bases and J by 3 bases, and 6 bases separated the two germline ends. Here the CDR3 reads CASSLGHSNEKLFF. CDR3 DNA sequence: TGTGCCAGCAGCTTGGGACACTCTAATGAAAAACTGTTTTTT. Full variable domain (outside the CDR3, taken from reference TRBV5-5 and TRBJ1-4): DAGVTQSPTHLIKTRGQQVTLRCSPISGHKSVSWYQQVLGQGPQFIFQYYEKEERGRGNFPDRFSARQFPNYSSELNVNALLLGDSALYLCASSLGHSNEKLFFGSGTQLSVL.

The chain carries TRBV25-1 and TRBJ2-7, with D possibly TRBD2 on 5 matching bases. This CDR3 is built from 13 residues. V dropped 6 bases and J dropped 4 bases, with 13 bases sitting between them. Germline CDR1 MGHDK, CDR2 SYGVNS. CDR3 nucleotides: TGTGCCAGCAGCTCCCGGGGTATTTACGAGCAGTACTTC. Translating it yields CASSSRGIYEQYF.

The V and J genes are TRBV27 and TRBJ1-1, with 8 bases aligning to TRBD1. The ends lost 2 bases at V and 1 base at J; junction bases unmatched: 6. Germline CDR1 MNHEY, CDR2 SMNVEV (reference sequence). The CDR3 is 16 residues long. CDR3 coding DNA: TGTGCCAGCAGTTTAGTCGGACAGGGCCCGAACACTGAAGCTTTCTTT. It is translated as CASSLVGQGPNTEAFF.

J is TRBJ1-3 and V is TRBV6-5; 9 nucleotides line up with TRBD1. With V trimmed by 5 bases and J by 2 bases, 4 bases remained unmatched. From germline, CDR1 is MNHEY and CDR2 SVGAGI. The CDR3 spans 15 residues. CDR3 residues: CASSRDRDPGNTIYF. The CDR3 coding sequence is TGTGCCAGCAGTCGGGACAGGGACCCTGGAAACACCATATATTTT.

The chain links TRBV9 to TRBJ2-7; 9 bases are a match to TRBD2. After removal of 0 bases from V and 3 bases from J, the junction contained 4 bases not matched to a gene. The CDR3 extends over 15 amino acids. Germline assignment: CDR1 SGDLS and CDR2 YYNGEE. The CDR3 DNA sequence: TGTGCCAGCAGCGTAGCCGCGGGAGGGTACTACGAGCAGTACTTC. Translation: CASSVAAGGYYEQYF.

This chain connects TRBV7-3 to TRBJ2-3; TRBD2 agrees at 11 bases. The junction had 0 bases not matched to a gene; V was cut back by 2 bases and J by 5 bases. This CDR3 comprises 14 residues. Germline CDR1 SGHTA, CDR2 FQGTGA. For the CDR3, the DNA is TGTGCCAGCAGCTTAGGACTAGCGGGAGATACGCAGTATTTT. Translated, it gives CASSLGLAGDTQYF.

The V call is TRBV27, the J call TRBJ2-7, with D unresolved. The CDR3 covers 14 residues. From germline, CDR1 is MNHEY and CDR2 SMNVEV (reference sequence). Trimming left V 6 bases short and J 0 bases short, with 12 bases between. In DNA form, the CDR3 reads TGTGCCAGCAGGATATTTTGGGCCTCCTACGAGCAGTACTTC. Translated, it gives CASRIFWASYEQYF.

The V and J genes are TRBV6-5 and TRBJ1-5; TRBD1 might be the D (6 bases). Germline values: CDR1 MNHEY, CDR2 SVGAGI. The V end was cut by 6 bases, the J end by 7 bases, with 13 bases between. The CDR3 runs 13 residues. The CDR3 spells CASRNRVSQPQHF. Here the CDR3 DNA reads TGTGCCAGCAGAAACAGGGTGAGCCAGCCCCAGCATTTT.

The chain is built from TRBV9 and TRBJ1-5, with D perhaps TRBD1 (5 bases). V was pared by 0 bases and J by 0 bases, with 7 bases between. The CDR3 covers 15 residues. Per germline, CDR1 SGDLS and CDR2 YYNGEE. The CDR3 DNA follows: TGTGCCAGCAGCGTAGCCGGGGGTAGCAATCAGCCCCAGCATTTT. It is translated as CASSVAGGSNQPQHF.